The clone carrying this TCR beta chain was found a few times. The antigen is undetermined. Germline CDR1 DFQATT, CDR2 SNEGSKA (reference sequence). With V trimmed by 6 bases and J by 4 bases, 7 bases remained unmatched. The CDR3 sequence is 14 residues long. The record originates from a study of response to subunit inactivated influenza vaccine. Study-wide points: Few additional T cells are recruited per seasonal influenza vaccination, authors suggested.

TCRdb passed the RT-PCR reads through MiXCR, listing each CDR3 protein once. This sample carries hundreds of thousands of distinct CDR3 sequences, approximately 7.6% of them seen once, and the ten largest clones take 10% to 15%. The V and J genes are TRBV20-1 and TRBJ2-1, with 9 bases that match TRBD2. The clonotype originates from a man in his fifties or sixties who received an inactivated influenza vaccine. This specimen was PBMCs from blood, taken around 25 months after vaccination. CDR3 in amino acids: CSAHSGRGYNEQFF. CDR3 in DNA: TGCAGTGCGCATAGCGGGAGAGGGTACAATGAGCAGTTCTTC.